What follows are 26 T cell receptor beta chains derived from one specimen sequenced in a study of T cell responses to AZD1222 COVID-19 vaccine. Sequencing was performed with immunoSEQ multiplex PCR; in TCRdb, only in-frame clones are kept and a portion is missing. In the table there are 90,000 to 120,000 clones, 70% to 90% of which are singletons. The source material was peripheral blood, sampled 28 days after the second AZD1222 dose. The receptors were sampled from an adult who received the AZD1222 COVID-19 vaccine.

This rearrangement joins TRBV7-8 to TRBJ2-7, with 7 bases identical to TRBD1. Germline assignment: CDR1 SGHVS and CDR2 FQNEAQ. This CDR3 region has 11 residues. The ends lost 1 base at V and 11 bases at J; junction bases unmatched: 2. CDR3 in DNA: TGTGCCAGCAGCTTAGGGCAGGGGGAGTACTTC. It codes for CASSLGQGEYF.

The chain is built from TRBV28 and TRBJ1-4; TRBD1 aligns across 9 bases. The CDR3 loop spans 13 amino acids. Germline V gene data show CDR1 as MDHEN and CDR2 as SYDVKM. The J segment lost 5 bases and the V segment lost 8 bases, leaving 3 bases of the junction unmatched. DNA for the CDR3: TGTGCCAGCGGGGGACAGGGAAATGAAAAACTGTTTTTT. This translates into CASGGQGNEKLFF.

The V call is TRBV6-5, the J call TRBJ2-1; D ambiguous. Trimming stripped 6 bases from V and 7 bases from J, with 19 bases between. Looked up from germline, CDR1 is MNHEY and CDR2 is SVGAGI. This CDR3 is 15 amino acids long. CDR3 amino acids: CASRDISLGRNEQFF. Written as DNA, the CDR3 is TGTGCCAGCAGGGATATTAGCTTGGGTAGGAATGAGCAGTTCTTC.

This clone is a singleton in its sample. V is TRBV28 and J is TRBJ2-7; TRBD2 aligns across 7 bases. The CDR3 is made up of 12 amino acids. Germline-derived CDR1 and CDR2 are MDHEN and SYDVKM. V shed 6 bases and J 4 bases; nucleotides not matched to a gene: 3. CDR3 residues: CASRRGSYEQYF. The CDR3 DNA reads as TGTGCCAGCAGGCGGGGGTCTTACGAGCAGTACTTC. Full variable domain (rest looked up from reference TRBV28 and TRBJ2-7): DVKVTQSSRYLVKRTGEKVFLECVQDMDHENMFWYRQDPGLGLRLIYFSYDVKMKEKGDIPEGYSVSREKKERFSLILESASTNQTSMYLCASRRGSYEQYFGPGTRLTVT.

The DNA of the CDR3 is TGTGCCAGCGGGGGAGGTGTTGGGTATGGCTACACCTTC. Translation: CASGGGVGYGYTF. The chain carries TRBV7-2 and TRBJ1-2, with D maybe TRBD1 (5 bases). This CDR3 region has 13 residues. CDR1 is SGHTA and CDR2 is FQGNSA in the germline V gene. Trimming shortened V by 8 bases and J by 5 bases, and 15 bases separated the two germline ends.

The rearrangement uses TRBV20-1 and TRBJ1-1; D gene ambiguous. V lost 5 bases and J 7 bases, leaving 8 bases between the germline ends. This CDR3 has 10 amino acids. Germline-derived CDR1 and CDR2 are DFQATT and SNEGSKA (reference sequence). The CDR3 DNA is TGCAGTGCTCGGGAGATTGAAGCTTTCTTT. This codes for CSAREIEAFF.

This rearrangement joins TRBV18 to TRBJ1-4; a weak D match, TRBD1 (6 bases). This CDR3 region has 16 residues. Trimming stripped 0 bases from V and 5 bases from J, with 13 bases between. Germline V gene sequence: CDR1 KGHSH, CDR2 LQKENI. This CDR3 reads CASSPPNAQGNEKLFF. DNA of the CDR3: TGTGCCAGCTCACCACCTAACGCACAGGGAAATGAAAAACTGTTTTTT.

The rearrangement links TRBV9 to TRBJ1-1, with D possibly matching TRBD1 (5 bases). This CDR3 contains 14 residues. V was pared by 4 bases and J by 0 bases, with 10 bases between. Germline-derived CDR1 and CDR2 are SGDLS and YYNGEE. The CDR3 protein is CASSPKTVNTEAFF. The CDR3 DNA follows: TGTGCCAGCAGCCCCAAGACAGTGAACACTGAAGCTTTCTTT. The full variable domain, rest sourced from reference TRBV9 and TRBJ1-1, is DSGVTQTPKHLITATGQRVTLRCSPRSGDLSVYWYQQSLDQGLQFLIQYYNGEERAKGNILERFSAQQFPDLHSELNLSSLELGDSALYFCASSPKTVNTEAFFGQGTRLTVV.

The rearrangement uses TRBV7-6 and TRBJ1-1; D is uncertain. This CDR3 is 15 amino acids long. Germline values: CDR1 SGHVS, CDR2 FNYEAQ. V lost 1 base, J lost 1 base, and 10 bases lay in between. The CDR3 protein is CASSLGAGPNTEAFF. DNA of the CDR3: TGTGCCAGCAGCTTAGGGGCAGGACCGAACACTGAAGCTTTCTTT.

This chain uses TRBV5-6 with TRBJ1-2; TRBD1 matches at 7 bases. Germline V gives CDR1 SGHDT, CDR2 YYEEEE. Unmatched junction bases numbered 10, after V lost 4 bases and J lost 4 bases. This CDR3 is built from 15 residues. The CDR3 DNA is TGTGCCAGCAGCAGTACTAGGGGGCGGGTCTATGGCTACACCTTC. Its protein product is CASSSTRGRVYGYTF.

The V call is TRBV10-3, the J call TRBJ1-5, with 8 bases lining up with TRBD1. The CDR3 has 15 residues. Trimming removed 3 bases from V and 5 bases from J; junction bases left unmatched: 6. In germline, CDR1 is ENHRY, CDR2 SYGVKD. CDR3 in DNA: TGTGCCATCAGTGACTATGGACAGGGAGATCAGCCCCAGCATTTT. Translated, it gives CAISDYGQGDQPQHF.

The V call is TRBV7-9, the J call TRBJ2-3, with D hard to call. CDR1 and CDR2 (germline): SEHNR, FQNEAQ (reference sequence). Deletions cut 4 bases from V and 2 bases from J, with 4 bases between. The CDR3 runs to 12 residues. The CDR3 nucleotides are TGTGCCAGCAGCTCGATCACAGATACGCAGTATTTT. Its translation is CASSSITDTQYF.

The V call is TRBV5-1, the J call TRBJ1-3; D is undetermined. Per the germline V gene, CDR1 is SGHRS and CDR2 is YFSETQ. V lost 0 bases and J 0 bases, leaving 13 bases between the germline ends. The CDR3 sequence is 17 residues long. CDR3 sequence: CASSLEGSTVSGNTIYF. CDR3 DNA sequence: TGCGCCAGCAGCTTGGAAGGCTCTACCGTCTCTGGAAACACCATATATTTT.

This chain uses TRBV2 with TRBJ1-4, with D unclear. V shed 2 bases and J shed 8 bases, with 12 bases lying between them. Germline-derived CDR1 and CDR2 are SNHLY and FYNNEI. The CDR3 totals 14 residues. The CDR3 loop reads CASSEWAALEKLFF. CDR3 coding DNA: TGTGCCAGCAGTGAATGGGCAGCACTAGAAAAACTGTTTTTT.

This clone has just a few counts. The chain is built from TRBV7-2 and TRBJ1-1, with 7 bases fitting TRBD1. Germline assignment: CDR1 SGHTA and CDR2 FQGNSA. The ends lost 7 bases at V and 0 bases at J; junction bases unmatched: 5. This CDR3 is 14 amino acids long. Here the CDR3 DNA reads TGTGCCAGCAAGCGAGGGGGCCTGAACACTGAAGCTTTCTTT. Its translation is CASKRGGLNTEAFF.

In this sample, this clone turned up once. The chain recombines TRBV11-1 with TRBJ2-7; a possible D gene is TRBD1 (6 bases). The ends were cut back, 0 bases at V and 6 bases at J, with 12 bases in the middle. The CDR3 consists of 14 residues. In germline, CDR1 is SGHAT, CDR2 FQDESV (reference sequence). The chain's CDR3 is CASSLALQGPEQYF. CDR3 bases: TGTGCCAGCAGCTTAGCCCTACAGGGCCCCGAGCAGTACTTC.

The CDR3 here is CASRTRGSSYNEQFF. CDR3 DNA: TGTGCCAGCAGGACCAGGGGAAGCTCCTACAATGAGCAGTTCTTC. The chain links TRBV6-5 to TRBJ2-1; possible D gene TRBD1, 6 bases. The germline gives CDR1 MNHEY, CDR2 SVGAGI. CDR3 length: 15 amino acids. V lost 6 bases to trimming and J lost 0 bases, with 12 bases between them.

The V call is TRBV7-9, the J call TRBJ2-5; no definite D call. The CDR3 spans 13 residues. CDR1 and CDR2 from the germline V gene are SEHNR and FQNEAQ (reference sequence). Trimming stripped 5 bases from V and 4 bases from J, with 11 bases between. The chain's CDR3 is CASSPTLGETQYF. CDR3 sequence (DNA): TGTGCCAGCAGCCCGACTTTAGGAGAGACCCAGTACTTC.

This clone has a single count. V gene TRBV6-2 or TRBV6-3 combines with J gene TRBJ1-1; tentatively, D is TRBD1 (6 bases). CDR3 length equals 15 residues. Germline V gene data show CDR1 as MNHEY and CDR2 as SVGEGT. Trimming shortened V by 0 bases and J by 1 base, and 9 bases separated the two germline ends. The CDR3 nucleotides are TGTGCCAGCAGTTACTCCCGACAGGAGAACACTGAAGCTTTCTTT. Translation: CASSYSRQENTEAFF.

The rearrangement uses TRBV7-8 and TRBJ2-7, with 8 bases aligning to TRBD1. J gave up 2 bases and V 5 bases, and 8 bases lay outside the gene matches. CDR1 and CDR2 from the germline V gene are SGHVS and FQNEAQ. This CDR3 has 15 amino acids. The CDR3 protein is CASSLGQGLTYEQYF. In DNA, the CDR3 is TGTGCCAGCAGCCTTGGACAGGGTCTTACCTACGAGCAGTACTTC.

V and J are TRBV27 and TRBJ1-5; D uncertain. Germline V lookup: CDR1 MNHEY, CDR2 SMNVEV (reference sequence). The length of the CDR3 is 13 residues. The V end lost 4 bases, the J end lost 2 bases, and 6 bases lay between the germline ends. This CDR3 is CASSSHRNQPQHF. For the CDR3, the DNA is TGTGCCAGCAGTTCCCATCGCAATCAGCCCCAGCATTTT.

This sequence joins TRBV19 and TRBJ1-2; 8 bases are shared with TRBD1. J gave up 4 bases and V 1 base, and 5 bases lay outside the gene matches. Looked up from germline, CDR1 is LNHDA and CDR2 is SQIVND (reference sequence). The CDR3 contains 15 residues. CDR3 sequence: CASSIAAGGPYGYTF. The CDR3 region has the DNA TGTGCCAGTAGTATAGCGGCAGGGGGCCCCTATGGCTACACCTTC.

This chain joins TRBV4-3 and TRBJ2-2, with 9 bases aligning to TRBD1. Germline values: CDR1 LGHNA, CDR2 YSLEER. The CDR3 has 17 amino acids. The V gene end was trimmed by 0 bases and the J gene end by 5 bases; junction bases not matched to a gene: 7. The CDR3 DNA reads TGCGCCAGCAGCCAAGATTCCAGACAGGGGGGAACCGGGGAGCTGTTTTTT. This codes for CASSQDSRQGGTGELFF.

CDR3 region: CASSSTAGTEAFF. As DNA, the CDR3 is TGTGCCAGCTCATCTACCGCGGGTACTGAAGCTTTCTTT. The genes are TRBV18 and TRBJ1-1; D is undetermined. The germline gives CDR1 KGHSH, CDR2 LQKENI. This CDR3 spans 13 amino acids. The germline V and J ends were trimmed by 5 bases and 5 bases, with 12 bases remaining between them.

Regarding this clone: A read error may account for a junction end that differs from germline. The DNA of the CDR3 is TGTGCCAGCAGCGAAGGACGGGAAAACTATGGCTACACCTTC. Protein sequence: CASSEGRENYGYTF. The chain recombines TRBV2 with TRBJ1-2; D unresolved. CDR1 and CDR2 (germline): SNHLY, FYNNEI. The CDR3 totals 14 residues. The full variable domain, completed using reference TRBV2 and TRBJ1-2, is EPEVTQTPSHQVTQMGQEVILRCVPISNHLYFYWYRQILGQKVEFLVSFYNNEISEKSEIFDDQFSVERPDGSNFTLKIRSTKLEDSAMYFCASSEGRENYGYTFGSGTRLTVV.

This clone has just one count. The rearrangement uses TRBV5-1 and TRBJ2-1, with D maybe TRBD1 (6 bases). Trimming removed 5 bases from V and 5 bases from J, with 17 bases in between. CDR3 length: 15 amino acids. The germline V gene encodes CDR1 SGHRS and CDR2 YFSETQ. CDR3 amino acids: CASRLIDRYDNEQFF. CDR3 DNA: TGCGCCAGCAGGCTCATTGACAGGTACGACAATGAGCAGTTCTTC.